This T cell receptor (beta chain) was observed in a study of sequential checkpoint blockade in melanoma. Study as a whole: Both treatment sequences were followed by maintenance nivolumab.

The treatment here: randomized to nivolumab then ipilimumab (arm A) or the reverse (arm B). No patient had prior DNA-damaging chemotherapy. PBMC sorting kept live CD3+CD8+ cells without CD19 or CD56. Profiled with immunoSEQ multiplex PCR; TCRdb holds only in-frame clones, not every one. Of roughly 31,000 clones in the sample, 75% to 90% were seen once. The CDR3 spans 12 residues. V lost 5 bases to trimming and J lost 7 bases, with 9 bases between them. Germline loops: CDR1 LNHDA, CDR2 SQIVND (reference sequence). This chain uses TRBV19 with TRBJ1-5, with D tentatively TRBD1 (6 bases). The sequence derives from a human donor with melanoma. The source material was CD8+ T cells sorted from blood (inferred from file names), sampled from a patient given nivolumab and ipilimumab in sequence. As DNA, the CDR3 is TGTGCCAGTAGTTTGACAGGACAGCCCCAGCATTTT. The encoded protein is CASSLTGQPQHF.